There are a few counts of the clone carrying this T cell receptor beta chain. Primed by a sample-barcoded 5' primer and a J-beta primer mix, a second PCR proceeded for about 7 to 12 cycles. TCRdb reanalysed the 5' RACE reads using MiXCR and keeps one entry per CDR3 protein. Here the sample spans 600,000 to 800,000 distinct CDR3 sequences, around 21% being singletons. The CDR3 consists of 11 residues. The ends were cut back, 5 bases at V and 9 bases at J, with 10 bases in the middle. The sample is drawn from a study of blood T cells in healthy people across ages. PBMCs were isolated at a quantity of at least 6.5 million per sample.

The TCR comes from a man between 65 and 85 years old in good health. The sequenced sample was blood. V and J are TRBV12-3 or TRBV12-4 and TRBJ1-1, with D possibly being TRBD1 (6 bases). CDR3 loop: CASSEQGKAFF. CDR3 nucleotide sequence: TGTGCCAGCAGTGAACAGGGAAAAGCTTTCTTT.